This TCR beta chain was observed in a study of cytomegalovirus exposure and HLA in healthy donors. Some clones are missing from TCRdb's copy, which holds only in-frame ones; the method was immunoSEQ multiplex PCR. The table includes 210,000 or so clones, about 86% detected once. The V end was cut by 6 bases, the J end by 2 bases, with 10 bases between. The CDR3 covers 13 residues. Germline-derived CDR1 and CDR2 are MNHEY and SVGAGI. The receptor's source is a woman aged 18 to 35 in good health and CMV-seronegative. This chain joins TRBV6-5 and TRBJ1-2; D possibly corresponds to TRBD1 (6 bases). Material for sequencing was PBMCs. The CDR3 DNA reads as TGTGCCAGCAGGGAGGGGGGGAACTATGGCTACACCTTC. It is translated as CASREGGNYGYTF.